This T cell receptor (beta chain) was recorded in a study of T cells in Graves' hyperthyroidism and ophthalmopathy. RNA transcripts served as the template for amplifying TCR beta CDR3 regions. With the HTBI primer set, the TCR CDR3 went through a first round of RT-PCR. TCRdb fed the multiplex PCR reads into MiXCR, producing one record per CDR3 protein. The sample consists of 500,000 to 650,000 distinct CDR3 sequences, about 15% of them appearing once. The ends lost 0 bases at V and 3 bases at J; junction bases unmatched: 9. The CDR3 loop spans 16 amino acids. Germline V gives CDR1 SGDLS, CDR2 YYNGEE. Overall study findings and caveats: Expanded thyroid clonotypes (above 0.001) were mostly also found in blood. The model anticipated ophthalmopathy a median about six months pre-onset.

As concerns this clonotype: Its antigen is still unknown.

With duration under 3 months, ophthalmopathy was active: Clinical Activity Score at least 3, NOSPECS at least 4. The TCR was taken from a woman aged 18-30 years with Graves' ophthalmopathy. J is TRBJ2-7 and V is TRBV9; 7 nucleotides line up with TRBD2. The sample taken for sequencing was blood. The CDR3 region has the DNA TGTGCCAGCAGCGTAGGGAGGAGCGGGAAAGTCTACGAGCAGTACTTC. It is translated as CASSVGRSGKVYEQYF.